This T cell receptor beta chain derives from a study of blood T cell repertoires in COVID-19 (dated by TCRdb to 2018 to 2021). The study in broad terms: Samples from collaborators originated in the United States, Italy and Spain and spanned both the acute and convalescent phases of COVID-19. The material from the prospective study consisted of cDNA or gDNA derived from T cells, B-cell-depleted T cells, or PBMCs. Subjects who had been exposed to COVID-19, were actively infected with it, or had recovered from it provided the deeply sampled blood TCRbeta repertoires that made up the dataset. The repertoires were released in a freely available public database intended as a resource for research on the immune response to SARS-CoV-2. The samples were drawn from the first 160 participants of the ongoing ImmuneRACE study and from some 1,300 subjects provided by 6 global collaborators. A de-identified subject ID, COVID-19 status, age in years and sex were almost always included in the sample metadata. Where HLA class I and class II types were available, the types were taken from metadata supplied by the sample provider, not from assay-based typing. Here is what the overall study found, with its caveats: Clinical and demographic metadata were provided uncurated, with the amount varying by source and participant.

TCRbeta CDR3 regions were amplified from genomic DNA by means of the immunoSEQ Assay, a bias-controlled multiplex PCR. In the source study's methods: The number of nucleated cells in each sample was estimated from the amplification of reference gene primers within the assay. To quantify the absolute abundance of each unique TCRbeta CDR3 rearrangement, sequence reads were collapsed and filtered. Productive Simpson clonality was computed per sample as the square root of Simpson's diversity index over productive rearrangements. Imported from immuneACCESS, the table was reduced by TCRdb to in-frame sequences with V and J called. These copies leave out some clones; in studies compared against another copy, an unresolved V gene accounts for under half, and the cause of the remainder is not known. V, J and clone size reflect that table, while D and trimming were determined from the DNA. The sample table contains around 160,000 clones; only one count was recorded for roughly 86% of them. Almost 1% of the sample goes to the ten largest clones.

On this clone: No cognate antigen has been identified for it. The sample holds no much larger clone one base away, and base qualities are not on file.

The CDR3 has 20 amino acids, counting the end cysteine and phenylalanine. Kept here is only the CDR3 DNA, which spans 60 bases and is read in frame from base 1. Here V drops 3 bases and J drops 1 base, and the junction holds 16 bases not matched to any gene. Via the germline V gene (reference sequence), CDR1 is DFQATT and CDR2 SNEGSKA. Whole blood was collected in K2EDTA tubes by collaborating institutions according to the institutions' own protocols. For TCRbeta analysis, collaborator samples were shipped as frozen whole blood, as isolated PBMCs, or as DNA extracted from either sample type. Sequencing used peripheral blood. This chain is built from TRBV20-1 and TRBJ1-5, with TRBD1 identical over 12 junction bases. This sequence originates from a man aged 18 to 30 with acute or convalescent COVID-19. The CDR3 loop reads CSASIAPGTGGGSSNQPQHF. The base sequence is TGCAGTGCTAGTATTGCCCCCGGGACAGGGGGCGGAAGCAGCAATCAGCCCCAGCATTTT.